The subject of this entry is one T cell receptor (beta chain). Antigen specificity is unknown. This entry comes from a study of cytomegalovirus exposure and HLA in healthy donors. Overall study: The 95 to 150 validation repertoires used the same platform as the roughly 670 first-cohort repertoires, a later analysis reported.

CDR1 and CDR2 (germline): MNHEY, SVGAGI. With 7 bases removed from V and 6 bases from J, the gap between germline ends came to 18 bases. CDR3 size: 15 residues. Using immunoSEQ multiplex PCR, the repertoire was profiled, and TCRdb retains in-frame clones only, with some absent. The repertoire includes approximately 190,000 clones, 84% of them detected once, and under 7.5% sits in the top ten. Study-wide findings and caveats: It was confirmed in vitro that a few of the CMV-associated chains were specific for CMV antigens. For most TCR sequences rarity was the rule, although some public TCRs occurred in many donors. There were under 200 TCR beta chains listed as cytomegalovirus-associated.

This rearrangement joins TRBV6-5 to TRBJ1-4, with D possibly TRBD1 on 6 matching bases. This TCR was sampled from a man younger than 35 in good health and CMV-seropositive. Source material: PBMCs. The CDR3 reads CASTLTFGGHEKLFF. In nucleotides, the CDR3 is TGTGCCAGCACCTTAACTTTCGGGGGGCATGAAAAACTGTTTTTT.